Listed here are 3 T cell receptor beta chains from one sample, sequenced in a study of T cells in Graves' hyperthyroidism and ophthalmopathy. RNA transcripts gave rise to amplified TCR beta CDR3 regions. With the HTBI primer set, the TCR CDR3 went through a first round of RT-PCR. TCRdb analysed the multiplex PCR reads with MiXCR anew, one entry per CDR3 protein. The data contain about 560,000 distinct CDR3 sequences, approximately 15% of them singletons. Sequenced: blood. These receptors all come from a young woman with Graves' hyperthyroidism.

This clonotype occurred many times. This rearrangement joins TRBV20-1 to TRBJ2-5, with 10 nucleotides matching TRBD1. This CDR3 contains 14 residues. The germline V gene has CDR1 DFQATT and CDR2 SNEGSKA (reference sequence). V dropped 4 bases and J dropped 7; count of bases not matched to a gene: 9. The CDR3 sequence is CSATGTGARGTQYF. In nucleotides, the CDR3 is TGCAGTGCTACGGGGACAGGGGCTCGGGGGACCCAGTACTTC.

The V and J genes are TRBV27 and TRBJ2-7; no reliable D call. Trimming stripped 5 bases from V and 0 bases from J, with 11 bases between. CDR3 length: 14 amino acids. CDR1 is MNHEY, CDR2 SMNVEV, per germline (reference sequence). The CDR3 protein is CASSPPPPSYEQYF. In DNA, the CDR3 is TGTGCCAGCAGTCCCCCCCCGCCCTCCTACGAGCAGTACTTC.

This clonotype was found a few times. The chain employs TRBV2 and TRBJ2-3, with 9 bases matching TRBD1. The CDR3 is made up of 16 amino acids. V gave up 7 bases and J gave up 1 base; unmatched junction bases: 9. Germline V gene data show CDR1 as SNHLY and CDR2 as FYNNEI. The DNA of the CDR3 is TGTGCCAGCACCGGGGACAGGGCGAAGGGCACAGATACGCAGTATTTT. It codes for CASTGDRAKGTDTQYF.